This T cell receptor beta chain was documented in a study of blood T cells in healthy people across ages. The study isolated at least 6 million PBMCs from each sample. The CDR3 is made up of 13 amino acids. CDR1 and CDR2 (germline): ENHRY, SYGVKD. Points on this clonotype: Its antigen is unknown. A much larger clone sits a single nucleotide away, making a read error possible.

The use of a sample-barcoded 5' primer and a J-beta primer mix characterized a second PCR of 7 to 11 cycles. MiXCR, run by TCRdb on the 5' RACE reads, gives a single entry per CDR3 protein. The sample holds about 1.7 million distinct CDR3 sequences, roughly 27% seen once. Study-wide results and caveats: Higher naive T cell percentage went strongly together with higher TCR beta diversity. Diversity estimated from one million T cells was considered an underestimate.

Sequencing was performed on blood. The TCR was taken from a woman aged 25 to 45 in good health. This chain connects TRBV10-3 to TRBJ2-6; D is perhaps TRBD1 (5 bases). CDR3 loop: CAISEPGANVRTF. The DNA of the CDR3 is TGTGCCATCAGTGAGCCTGGGGCCAACGTCCGGACTTTC.